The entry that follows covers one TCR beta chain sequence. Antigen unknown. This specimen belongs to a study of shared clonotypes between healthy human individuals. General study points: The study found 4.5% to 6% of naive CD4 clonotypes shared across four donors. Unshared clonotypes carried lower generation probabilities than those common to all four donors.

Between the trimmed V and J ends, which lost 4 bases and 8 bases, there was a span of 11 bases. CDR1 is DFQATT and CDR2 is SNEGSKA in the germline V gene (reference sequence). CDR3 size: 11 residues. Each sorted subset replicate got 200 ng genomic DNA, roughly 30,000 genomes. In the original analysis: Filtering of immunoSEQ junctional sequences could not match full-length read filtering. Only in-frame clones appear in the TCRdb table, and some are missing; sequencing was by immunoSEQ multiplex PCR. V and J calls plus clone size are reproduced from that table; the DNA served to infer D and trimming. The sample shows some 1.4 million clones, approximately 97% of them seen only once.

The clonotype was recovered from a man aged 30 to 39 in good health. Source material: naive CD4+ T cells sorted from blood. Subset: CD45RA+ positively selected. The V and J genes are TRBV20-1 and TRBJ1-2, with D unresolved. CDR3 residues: CSATPPGGYTF. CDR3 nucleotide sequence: TGCAGTGCTACACCCCCCGGGGGCTACACCTTC.